Presented here are 18 T cell receptor beta chains from one specimen sequenced in a study of T cell responses to AZD1222 COVID-19 vaccine. Libraries were prepared by immunoSEQ multiplex PCR; TCRdb keeps only in-frame clonotypes and omits some of them. The data contain 140,000 or so clones, roughly 89% of them singletons. Sequenced material: peripheral blood, taken 28 days after the second AZD1222 dose. These receptors were taken from an adult who received the AZD1222 COVID-19 vaccine.

With regard to this clone: Other DNA sequences in this sample translate to the same CDR3. The chain joins TRBV9 to TRBJ1-6; D may be TRBD1 (5 bases). Trimming pared 0 bases from V and 9 bases from J, leaving 13 bases between. The CDR3 totals 15 residues. The V gene's germline CDR1 is SGDLS and CDR2 YYNGEE. The CDR3 DNA sequence: TGTGCCAGCAGCGTAGGCCGCCAGGGCGGTTCACCCCTCCACTTT. Its translation is CASSVGRQGGSPLHF.

The V and J genes are TRBV20-1 and TRBJ1-2; D not resolved. Trimming left V 5 bases short and J 8 bases short, with 12 bases between. The CDR3 is 11 amino acids. From germline, CDR1 is DFQATT and CDR2 SNEGSKA (reference sequence). The CDR3 here is CSAPQMEGYTF. The CDR3 DNA is TGCAGTGCTCCCCAGATGGAAGGCTACACCTTC.

The chain is built from TRBV19 and TRBJ1-2, with 10 bases lining up with TRBD1. This CDR3 contains 14 residues. Trimming took 7 bases from V and 4 from J; bases not matched to a gene: 6. Germline V gene lookup returns CDR1 LNHDA and CDR2 SQIVND (reference sequence). The CDR3 bases are TGTGCCAGTACTGGGACAGGGGAGGCCTATGGCTACACCTTC. This sequence encodes CASTGTGEAYGYTF.

The V and J genes are TRBV5-8 and TRBJ1-2; 7 bases align to TRBD1. The V and J ends lost 9 bases and 1 base, in that order; junction bases with no gene match: 9. CDR3 length: 14 residues. CDR1 SGHTS and CDR2 YDEGEE come from the germline V gene. The CDR3 loop reads CATPWDSLNYGYTF. The CDR3 region has the DNA TGTGCCACCCCCTGGGACAGCCTTAACTATGGCTACACCTTC.

This clone has just one count. This chain connects TRBV19 to TRBJ2-7, with 8 positions matching TRBD2. The CDR3 is 14 amino acids. Trimming took 5 bases from V and 3 from J; bases not matched to a gene: 6. The V gene's germline CDR1 is LNHDA and CDR2 SQIVND (reference sequence). The CDR3 region is CASSSGLGGYEQYF. Written as DNA, the CDR3 is TGTGCCAGTAGTTCGGGACTAGGGGGCTACGAGCAGTACTTC.

This chain joins TRBV15 and TRBJ1-1; 7 bases match TRBD1. CDR3 size: 16 residues. V gave up 2 bases and J gave up 1 base; unmatched junction bases: 7. Germline V gene data show CDR1 as LNHNV and CDR2 as YYDKDF (reference sequence). The CDR3 nucleotides read TGTGCCACCAGCAGAAACCGACAGGGAGCGAACACTGAAGCTTTCTTT. It yields the protein CATSRNRQGANTEAFF. The complete variable domain, with remaining parts taken from reference TRBV15 and TRBJ1-1, reads DAMVIQNPRYQVTQFGKPVTLSCSQTLNHNVMYWYQQKSSQAPKLLFHYYDKDFNNEADTPDNFQSRRPNTSFCFLDIRSPGLGDTAMYLCATSRNRQGANTEAFFGQGTRLTVV.

The chain employs TRBV7-9 and TRBJ1-4, with D tentatively TRBD1 (6 bases). The CDR3 runs 16 residues. Germline-derived CDR1 and CDR2 are SEHNR and FQNEAQ (reference sequence). V dropped 5 bases and J dropped 3 bases, with 16 bases sitting between them. The CDR3 region is CASSPGQFRANEKLFF. The CDR3 DNA reads as TGTGCCAGCAGCCCCGGACAGTTCCGAGCTAATGAAAAACTGTTTTTT.

This clone was found a few times. The V gene is TRBV2, the J gene TRBJ2-7, with D possibly being TRBD1 (5 bases). The CDR3 is made up of 12 amino acids. Between the trimmed V and J ends, which lost 8 bases and 3 bases, there was a span of 11 bases. The germline CDR1 and CDR2 sequences are SNHLY and FYNNEI. The CDR3 here is CASRPGFYEQYF. DNA for the CDR3: TGTGCCAGCCGACCAGGGTTCTACGAGCAGTACTTC.

The rearrangement uses TRBV30 and TRBJ2-3; tentative D call: TRBD2 (5 bases). V dropped 4 bases and J dropped 4 bases, with 9 bases sitting between them. The germline V gene encodes CDR1 GTSNPN and CDR2 SVGIG (reference sequence). CDR3 length: 12 amino acids. Written as DNA, the CDR3 is TGTGCCTGGACCCTCGGGGCAGATACGCAGTATTTT. Encoded protein: CAWTLGADTQYF.

The V and J genes are TRBV18 and TRBJ2-3, with unresolved D. This CDR3 has 12 residues. The V gene lost 5 bases and the J gene lost 2 bases, with 5 bases spanning the gap. Germline loops: CDR1 KGHSH, CDR2 LQKENI. The CDR3 DNA is TGTGCCAGCTCATCCGACACAGATACGCAGTATTTT. Translated, it gives CASSSDTDTQYF.

The chain has TRBV7-6 and TRBJ1-5; no definite D call. Trimming left V 5 bases short and J 7 bases short, with 12 bases between. The CDR3 loop spans 13 amino acids. Per germline, CDR1 SGHVS and CDR2 FNYEAQ. The CDR3 region has the DNA TGTGCCAGCAGCCCCGGGAACAACCAGCCCCAGCATTTT. Encoded protein: CASSPGNNQPQHF.

This clone was counted a few times. The rearrangement uses TRBV7-9 and TRBJ1-2, with D unresolved. V lost 8 bases, J lost 3 bases, and 10 bases lay in between. CDR3 size: 12 residues. Germline values: CDR1 SEHNR, CDR2 FQNEAQ (reference sequence). The CDR3 DNA reads as TGTGCCAGCGCACTGGTTGACTATGGCTACACCTTC. Translation gives CASALVDYGYTF.

The V gene is TRBV4-3, the J gene TRBJ1-4, with D maybe TRBD1 (5 bases). The germline V gene has CDR1 LGHNA and CDR2 YSLEER. This CDR3 has 16 amino acids. Trimming removed 0 bases at V and 10 bases at J, with 18 bases between. CDR3 in amino acids: CASSQDPGGKGGKLFF. CDR3 bases: TGCGCCAGCAGCCAAGATCCTGGGGGAAAGGGAGGAAAACTGTTTTTT.

Concerning this clone itself: The junction and the germline gene differ at one end; a read error may be behind it. The chain combines TRBV15 with TRBJ2-7; weak D call: TRBD1 (6 bases). Per germline, CDR1 LNHNV and CDR2 YYDKDF (reference sequence). This CDR3 comprises 15 residues. CDR3 region: CATSRSATGSYKQYF. The CDR3 DNA is TGTGCCACCAGCAGATCAGCGACAGGCTCCTACAAGCAGTACTTC.

The chain recombines TRBV7-9 with TRBJ1-6; D is perhaps TRBD1 (6 bases). CDR1 and CDR2 (germline): SEHNR, FQNEAQ (reference sequence). The V end lost 3 bases, the J end lost 10 bases, and 10 bases lay between the germline ends. The CDR3 contains 13 residues. The CDR3 region has the DNA TGTGCCAGCAGCTTCGCAGGGGACTCACCCCTCCACTTT. This sequence encodes CASSFAGDSPLHF. The complete variable domain, with remaining parts taken from reference TRBV7-9 and TRBJ1-6, reads DTGVSQNPRHKITKRGQNVTFRCDPISEHNRLYWYRQTLGQGPEFLTYFQNEAQLEKSRLLSDRFSAERPKGSFSTLEIQRTEQGDSAMYLCASSFAGDSPLHFGNGTRLTVT.

This clone was seen a few times. The V and J genes are TRBV19 and TRBJ1-1; possible D gene TRBD1, 5 bases. This CDR3 spans 13 amino acids. Germline CDR1 LNHDA, CDR2 SQIVND (reference sequence). V gave up 5 bases and J gave up 2 bases, with 9 bases separating them. DNA for the CDR3: TGTGCCAGTAGTCAGACAGTAAACACTGAAGCTTTCTTT. Encoded protein: CASSQTVNTEAFF.

V gene TRBV3-1 (or the pseudogene TRBV3-2) combines with J gene TRBJ2-1; 7 nucleotides align to TRBD2. Losses at the gene ends were 4 bases for V and 6 bases for J; bases not matched to a gene: 12. The CDR3 has 16 residues. Germline assignment: CDR1 LGHDT and CDR2 YNNKEL (reference sequence). CDR3 sequence: CASSPGGSELLNEQFF. In DNA, the CDR3 is TGTGCCAGCAGCCCGGGAGGTAGCGAGCTCCTCAATGAGCAGTTCTTC.

The V call is TRBV7-8, the J call TRBJ1-5; 8 bases are a match to TRBD1. V was pared by 0 bases and J by 3 bases, with 4 bases of the junction left unmatched. CDR1 is SGHVS, CDR2 FQNEAQ, per germline. CDR3 length: 16 residues. CDR3 sequence reads: CASSLARDRPNQPQHF. As DNA, the CDR3 is TGTGCCAGCAGCTTAGCCCGGGACAGGCCCAATCAGCCCCAGCATTTT.